This passage covers 8 T cell receptor beta chains from one sample sequenced in a study of early T cells in non-severe SARS-CoV-2 infection (dated by TCRdb to about 2021). Library creation used 5' RACE. The instrument was a NextSeq 500. The public reads were quality trimmed at Q25 with fastp and then assembled into clones with MiXCR by TCRdb, keeping productive beta chains. Every CDR3 protein is listed once, alongside the most common genes and DNA of its rows. A total of approximately 100,000 distinct CDR3 sequences appear in this sample, around 16% of them only once. Over 1% of the sample lies in the top ten. Sequences were obtained from whole blood. These receptors were taken from an adult who was a healthcare worker with PCR-confirmed SARS-CoV-2 infection or an uninfected control (not recorded which).

This clonotype showed up just a few times. This chain joins TRBV19 and TRBJ2-7; 9 bases align to TRBD1. V dropped 8 bases and J dropped 3; count of bases not matched to a gene: 11. Germline CDR1 LNHDA, CDR2 SQIVND (reference sequence). The CDR3 loop spans 15 amino acids. For the CDR3, the DNA is TGTGCCAGTTCCACCACCGGGACAGGGAACTACGAGCAGTACTTC. Its protein is CASSTTGTGNYEQYF.

The V gene is TRBV20-1, the J gene TRBJ2-3, with TRBD2 identical over 13 bases. V gave up 5 bases and J gave up 2 bases; unmatched junction bases: 10. The germline CDR1 and CDR2 sequences are DFQATT and SNEGSKA (reference sequence). There are 17 residues in the CDR3. The CDR3 region has the DNA TGCAGTGCTGCGCATTCGACTAGCGGGGGGTACACAGATACGCAGTATTTT. This gives the protein CSAAHSTSGGYTDTQYF.

This clonotype was counted a few times. The chain uses TRBV6-4 and TRBJ1-5; D possibly corresponds to TRBD1 (6 bases). The CDR3 contains 13 residues. Germline values: CDR1 MRHNA, CDR2 SNTAGT. V was cut by 6 bases and J by 3 bases, with 9 bases left in between. Here the CDR3 reads CASSGQPNQPQHF. The CDR3 DNA reads as TGTGCCAGCAGCGGACAGCCCAATCAGCCCCAGCATTTT.

The sample holds many counts of this clonotype. V gene TRBV6-2 or TRBV6-3 combines with J gene TRBJ1-5; 8 positions agree with TRBD1. This CDR3 region has 14 residues. The J segment lost 5 bases and the V segment lost 5 bases, leaving 5 bases of the junction unmatched. CDR1 and CDR2 (germline): MNHEY, SVGEGT. CDR3 region: CASSRQGLHQPQHF. The CDR3 nucleotides are TGTGCCAGCAGTCGACAGGGGTTGCATCAGCCCCAGCATTTT.

The V and J genes are TRBV7-8 and TRBJ2-1; D is perhaps TRBD2 (5 bases). The CDR3 has 15 amino acids. V lost 2 bases and J 2 bases, leaving 10 bases between the germline ends. Per the germline V gene, CDR1 is SGHVS and CDR2 is FQNEAQ. CDR3 bases: TGTGCCAGCAGCTTACGGCGGGCCACCTACAATGAGCAGTTCTTC. It is translated as CASSLRRATYNEQFF.

This clonotype has only a few counts. CDR3 DNA: TGCGCCAGCAGCTTAGCGGGGGTACCAAGCTCCTACAATGAGCAGTTCTTC. This codes for CASSLAGVPSSYNEQFF. V usage is TRBV5-1 and J usage is TRBJ2-1, with 8 bases matching TRBD2. Trimming cost V 2 bases and J 0 bases; bases outside gene matches: 7. The germline V gene has CDR1 SGHRS and CDR2 YFSETQ. The CDR3 is 17 amino acids.

This clonotype occurred a few times. V gene TRBV9 combines with J gene TRBJ2-1; TRBD2 matches at 10 bases. The V gene end was trimmed by 4 bases and the J gene end by 6 bases; junction bases not matched to a gene: 4. This CDR3 contains 14 residues. Germline CDR1 SGDLS, CDR2 YYNGEE. The CDR3 reads CASSLAGVSNEQFF. CDR3 coding DNA: TGTGCCAGCAGCCTAGCGGGAGTTTCCAATGAGCAGTTCTTC. The variable domain in full, completed from reference TRBV9 and TRBJ2-1, reads DSGVTQTPKHLITATGQRVTLRCSPRSGDLSVYWYQQSLDQGLQFLIQYYNGEERAKGNILERFSAQQFPDLHSELNLSSLELGDSALYFCASSLAGVSNEQFFGPGTRLTVL.

The chain joins TRBV10-3 to TRBJ1-5; no reliable D call. The V end lost 2 bases, the J end lost 4 bases, and 6 bases lay between the germline ends. There are 13 residues in the CDR3. Germline CDR1 reads ENHRY; CDR2 reads SYGVKD. CDR3 region: CAISEGGNQPQHF. CDR3 nucleotide sequence: TGTGCCATCAGTGAGGGTGGAAATCAGCCCCAGCATTTT.